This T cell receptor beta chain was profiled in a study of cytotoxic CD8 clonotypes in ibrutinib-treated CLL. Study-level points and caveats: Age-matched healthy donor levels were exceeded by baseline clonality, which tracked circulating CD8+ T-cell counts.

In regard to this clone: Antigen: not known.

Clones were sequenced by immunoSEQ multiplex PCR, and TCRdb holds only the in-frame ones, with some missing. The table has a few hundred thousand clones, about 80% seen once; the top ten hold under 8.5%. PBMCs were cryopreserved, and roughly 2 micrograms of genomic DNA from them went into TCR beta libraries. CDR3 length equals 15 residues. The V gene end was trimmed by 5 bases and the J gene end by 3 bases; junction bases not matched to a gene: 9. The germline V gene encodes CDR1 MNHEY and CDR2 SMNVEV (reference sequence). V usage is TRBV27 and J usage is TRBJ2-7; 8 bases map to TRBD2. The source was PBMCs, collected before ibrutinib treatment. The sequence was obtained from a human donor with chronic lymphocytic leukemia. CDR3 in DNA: TGTGCCAGCAGTCCCCATTCCGGGACTAGCTACGAGCAGTACTTC. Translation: CASSPHSGTSYEQYF.